These T cell receptor beta chains were read from a single sample in a study of CD8+CD57+ T cells in acquired aplastic anemia. TCRdb reanalysed the reads using MiXCR and keeps one entry per CDR3 protein. Of about 81,000 distinct CDR3 sequences in the sample, approximately 46% were seen once. The specimen sequenced was sorted CD4+, CD8+, or CD8+CD57+ T cells (not recorded which) from PBMCs. The receptors were gathered from a human donor in good health, serving as a control. The CDR3 runs from the conserved cysteine through the conserved F or W. The order of the fields is CDR3 length, V gene, J gene, D gene, clone size, CDR3 DNA, CDR3 protein. D genes are given only for firm matches. Part of the rows lack a size; the others show once, few, many or a class for expanded clones.

14,TRBV25-1,TRBJ2-3,-,many,TGTGCCAGCAGTGAGTGGTTTAGCACAGATACGCAGTATTTT,CASSEWFSTDTQYF
14,TRBV11-2,TRBJ1-2,-,many,TGTGCCAGCAGCAGCGGGGGCTGGCGCTATGGCTACACCTTC,CASSSGGWRYGYTF
14,TRBV7-9,TRBJ1-1,-,many,TGTGCCAGCAGCCCCTCCAGTAGGGCCACTGAAGCTTTCTTT,CASSPSSRATEAFF
12,TRBV7-9,TRBJ2-5,-,-,TGTGCCAGCAGCTTAGGGTGGAAGACCCAGTACTTC,CASSLGWKTQYF
16,TRBV15,TRBJ2-1,TRBD2,-,TGTGCCACCAGCAGAGAGGGCGGGACTAGCGGTAATGAGCAGTTCTTC,CATSREGGTSGNEQFF
13,TRBV6-1,TRBJ2-7,TRBD1,-,TGTGCCAGTTATGGACAGGGCACCTACGAGCAGTACTTC,CASYGQGTYEQYF
16,TRBV5-6,TRBJ2-2,TRBD1,-,TGTGCCAGCAGCTTAGGACAGGGGTGGAACACCGGGGAGCTGTTTTTT,CASSLGQGWNTGELFF
12,TRBV20-1,TRBJ1-2,-,many,TGCAGTGCTGAGAGGGCCGCGGGAGGCTACACCTTC,CSAERAAGGYTF
14,TRBV24-1,TRBJ2-2,TRBD1,many,TGTGCCACCTCCGGGACAGGGAGCACCGGGGAGCTGTTTTTT,CATSGTGSTGELFF
14,TRBV10-3,TRBJ2-7,TRBD2,few,TGTGTCATCAGTGAGTCGGAAAGTGGGGGGGGGCAGTACTTC,CVISESESGGGQYF
13,TRBV9,TRBJ1-6,-,once,TGTGCCAGCAGCGTAGGGGGCAATTCACCCCTCCACTTT,CASSVGGNSPLHF
13,TRBV24-1,TRBJ2-7,-,-,TGTGCCACCAGTGATGGGGGATACTACGAGCAGTACTTC,CATSDGGYYEQYF
13,TRBV7-6,TRBJ1-1,-,many,TGTGCCAGCAGCTCCGGGATGAGCACTGAAGCTTTCTTT,CASSSGMSTEAFF
13,TRBV7-9,TRBJ1-1,-,many,TGTGCCAGCACAACGCCGGGACCGGGAGAAGCTTTCTTT,CASTTPGPGEAFF